These 17 T cell receptor beta chains were sequenced from one sample in a study of monozygotic twins with inflammatory bowel disease. TCRdb re-called the 5' RACE reads and shows each CDR3 protein once, DNA omitted. The sample holds about 150,000 distinct CDR3 sequences. The sequencing input was blood. The source is a human donor with ulcerative colitis or Crohn's disease, or a healthy co-twin of an affected twin (not recorded which).

The genes are TRBV20-1 and TRBJ2-3. This CDR3 has 13 residues. Germline CDR1 is DFQATT and CDR2 is SNEGSKA (reference sequence). This CDR3 reads CSARSDTGDTQYF.

The chain couples TRBV4-1 to TRBJ2-2; checking the TCRdb D call of TRBD1 is not possible without DNA. Germline-derived CDR1 and CDR2 are MGHRA and YSYEKL. The CDR3 sequence is 14 residues long. This chain's CDR3 is CASSQEQGAGELFF.

The chain carries TRBV20-1 and TRBJ2-2; TCRdb's D gene call, TRBD1, goes unchecked for lack of DNA. The CDR3 spans 16 residues. Germline V lookup: CDR1 DFQATT, CDR2 SNEGSKA (reference sequence). CDR3 region: CSARDTWDGQFRELFF.

The chain employs TRBV6-5 and TRBJ1-1. Germline V gene data show CDR1 as MNHEY and CDR2 as SVGAGI. This CDR3 comprises 12 residues. CDR3 amino acids: CASYTGVTEAFF.

This chain connects TRBV20-1 to TRBJ1-2. This CDR3 has 12 amino acids. Germline CDR1 DFQATT, CDR2 SNEGSKA (reference sequence). The CDR3 loop is CSASDRSEGYTF.

This chain links TRBV11-2 with TRBJ1-3. This CDR3 contains 14 residues. CDR1 is SGHAT and CDR2 is FQNNGV in the germline V gene. CDR3 region: CASSAGGAGNTIYF.

The J gene is TRBJ1-2, the V gene TRBV29-1; no DNA is available, so the TRBD1 call from TCRdb remains unchecked. Per the germline V gene, CDR1 is SQVTM and CDR2 is ANQGSEA. The CDR3 length is 12 residues. CDR3 in amino acids: CSVGGPSYGYTF.

The rearrangement uses TRBV5-6 and TRBJ2-1; no DNA is available, so the TRBD2 call from TCRdb remains unchecked. This CDR3 has 16 residues. Germline V lookup: CDR1 SGHDT, CDR2 YYEEEE. The CDR3 reads CASSSLTSSAYNEQFF.

The CDR3 is CASSLLASQSEQFF. The chain links TRBV27 to TRBJ2-1; lacking DNA, the TRBD2 call made by TCRdb goes unchecked. The CDR3 spans 14 residues. Germline loops: CDR1 MNHEY, CDR2 SMNVEV (reference sequence).

This sequence joins TRBV11-2 and TRBJ2-3; the TCRdb D gene call, TRBD2, has no DNA to confirm it. Germline V CDR1 and CDR2: SGHAT, FQNNGV. This CDR3 comprises 19 residues. The CDR3 sequence: CASSPRGLAGDGRTDTQYF.

V is TRBV6-1 and J is TRBJ2-1; TCRdb proposes TRBD2, but this gene call is untestable without DNA. The CDR3 is made up of 15 amino acids. Germline V lookup: CDR1 MNHNS, CDR2 SASEGT. CDR3 loop: CASSELAGGQNEQFF.

The rearrangement uses TRBV4-2 and TRBJ1-2; TCRdb proposes TRBD1, but this gene call is untestable without DNA. Germline-derived CDR1 and CDR2 are LGHNA and YNFKEQ. CDR3 length: 14 residues. The chain's CDR3 is CASSQDKGNYGYTF.

The chain is built from TRBV12-3 or TRBV12-4 and TRBJ2-7. The CDR3 runs to 14 residues. This CDR3 is CASSLASVSYEQYF.

V and J are TRBV3-1 and TRBJ2-2; without DNA, the TCRdb call of TRBD1 cannot be checked. This CDR3 has 16 amino acids. From germline, CDR1 is LGHDT and CDR2 YNNKEL (reference sequence). The CDR3 protein is CASSQPGTGSTGELFF.

The chain combines TRBV5-1 with TRBJ2-7; TCRdb picks TRBD1, but there is no DNA to check that call. Germline V gene data show CDR1 as SGHRS and CDR2 as YFSETQ. This CDR3 has 15 amino acids. CDR3 residues: CASSSQGASRYEQYF.

V gene TRBV30 combines with J gene TRBJ2-6. Germline-derived CDR1 and CDR2 are GTSNPN and SVGIG (reference sequence). The CDR3 runs to 12 residues. CDR3 region: CARDSGANVLTF.

V gene TRBV20-1 combines with J gene TRBJ1-5. Germline-derived CDR1 and CDR2 are DFQATT and SNEGSKA (reference sequence). This CDR3 has 13 residues. CDR3 protein: CSASRQGNQPQHF.